These 29 T cell receptor beta chains share one sample of origin, sequenced in a study of blood T cells in healthy people across ages. Through a sample-barcoded 5' primer and a J-beta primer mix, a second PCR was run for about 6 to 11 cycles. TCRdb independently ran MiXCR on the 5' RACE reads; one entry per CDR3 protein. Of about 780,000 distinct CDR3 sequences listed, roughly 24% are singletons. This sample was also put to use in a study of T cells of mothers and their children.

The source material was blood. Receptor source: a boy younger than 18 in good health.

In this sample, this clonotype turned up many times. The J gene is TRBJ2-3, the V gene TRBV4-1; a weak D match, TRBD2 (6 bases). This CDR3 contains 15 residues. CDR1 and CDR2 (germline): MGHRA, YSYEKL. V was clipped by 0 bases and J by 0 bases, with 7 bases between them. The CDR3, as DNA: TGCGCCAGCAGCCAAGAAGGGACTAGCACAGATACGCAGTATTTT. It is translated as CASSQEGTSTDTQYF.

The V and J genes are TRBV30 and TRBJ1-2; 7 nucleotides match TRBD1. Trimming at V came to 2 bases and at J to 5 bases, leaving 8 bases not matched to a gene. The CDR3 runs 14 residues. The V gene's germline CDR1 is GTSNPN and CDR2 SVGIG (reference sequence). The CDR3 nucleotides read TGTGCCTGGAGTATCCCGGGACAGTTTTATGGCTACACCTTC. Translation gives CAWSIPGQFYGYTF.

CDR3 region: CASSLGTSHYGYTF. The CDR3 coding sequence is TGTGCCAGCAGCTTAGGGACCTCCCACTATGGCTACACCTTC. This chain connects TRBV11-2 to TRBJ1-2; D is ambiguous. The CDR3 is made up of 14 amino acids. Germline loops: CDR1 SGHAT, CDR2 FQNNGV. V lost 1 base, J lost 3 bases, and 9 bases lay in between.

The V and J genes are TRBV19 and TRBJ2-1; the match to TRBD2 covers 7 bases. V was pared by 4 bases and J by 8 bases, with 8 bases of the junction left unmatched. Germline V gene data show CDR1 as LNHDA and CDR2 as SQIVND (reference sequence). CDR3 size: 14 residues. CDR3 protein: CASSRASGLDEQFF. The DNA of the CDR3 is TGTGCCAGTAGTAGGGCTAGCGGCCTAGATGAGCAGTTCTTC. Filled out from reference TRBV19 and TRBJ2-1, the complete variable domain reads DGGITQSPKYLFRKEGQNVTLSCEQNLNHDAMYWYRQDPGQGLRLIYYSQIVNDFQKGDIAEGYSVSREKKESFPLTVTSAQKNPTAFYLCASSRASGLDEQFFGPGTRLTVL.

This chain links TRBV10-3 with TRBJ2-3, with 7 bases identical to TRBD2. CDR3 size: 18 residues. J lost 3 bases, V lost 0 bases, and 12 bases had no gene match. CDR1 and CDR2 from the germline V gene are ENHRY and SYGVKD. CDR3 sequence: CAISESLGSGPGTDTQYF. In DNA form, the CDR3 reads TGTGCCATCAGTGAGTCGTTAGGTAGCGGGCCAGGTACAGATACGCAGTATTTT.

This clonotype showed up just a few times. The rearrangement uses TRBV27 and TRBJ1-5, with a possible D match to TRBD1 (6 bases). The V gene lost 6 bases and the J gene lost 6 bases, with 12 bases spanning the gap. The CDR3 runs to 13 residues. Germline lookup yields CDR1 MNHEY and CDR2 SMNVEV (reference sequence). The CDR3 region has the DNA TGTGCCAGCAGGGTGCGAGGGGGTCAGCCCCAGCATTTT. Its translation: CASRVRGGQPQHF.

There are a few counts of this clonotype. The genes are TRBV20-1 and TRBJ2-1; D gene ambiguous. Per germline, CDR1 DFQATT and CDR2 SNEGSKA (reference sequence). The CDR3 is 13 amino acids. V lost 0 bases and J 6 bases, leaving 9 bases between the germline ends. The CDR3 bases are TGCAGTGCTAGAGATGCGGTGGGCAATGAGCAGTTCTTC. It specifies CSARDAVGNEQFF.

This clonotype was detected a few times. V usage is TRBV27 and J usage is TRBJ2-1; D could derive from TRBD1 or TRBD2 (5 bases each). V shed 3 bases and J shed 4 bases, with 10 bases lying between them. Germline V gene data show CDR1 as MNHEY and CDR2 as SMNVEV (reference sequence). The CDR3 totals 14 residues. The CDR3 DNA sequence: TGTGCCAGCAGTTTCGGGGCGGCTTACAATGAGCAGTTCTTC. This codes for CASSFGAAYNEQFF.

The J gene is TRBJ2-1, the V gene TRBV21-1; the table's D call, TRBD1, was not checked against the DNA. TRBV21-1 is a pseudogene locus. The CDR3 runs to 13 residues. The CDR3 DNA sequence: TGTGCCAGCAGCTCTAACAGGGACAATGAGCAGTTCTTC. It translates to CASSSNRDNEQFF.

This clonotype occurred a few times. An end of the junction differs from the germline gene, which may be a read error. The chain has TRBV12-3 or TRBV12-4 and TRBJ1-2; no definite D call. This CDR3 has 13 amino acids. The CDR3 sequence is CASSPTDSYVYTF. CDR3 coding DNA: TGTGCCAGCAGCCCTACGGACTCCTATGTCTACACCTTC.

The chain couples TRBV5-1 to TRBJ1-1, with D perhaps TRBD1 (6 bases). The V end lost 0 bases, the J end lost 1 base, and 10 bases lay between the germline ends. The germline V gene encodes CDR1 SGHRS and CDR2 YFSETQ. The CDR3 runs 15 residues. CDR3 nucleotides: TGCGCCAGCAGCTTGGGGGGGACACGGAACACTGAAGCTTTCTTT. Amino acid sequence: CASSLGGTRNTEAFF.

This clonotype was seen a handful of times. The chain carries TRBV3-1 and TRBJ2-1; D is unclear. The J call is in doubt because the DNA end fits TRBJ2-7 better. Germline CDR1 is LGHDT and CDR2 is YNNKEL (reference sequence). This CDR3 is built from 16 residues. The CDR3 DNA is TGTGCCAGCAGCCCACTGGACCGCGCTAACTTCTACGAGCAGTACTTC. Translating it yields CASSPLDRANFYEQYF.

V is TRBV7-2 and J is TRBJ1-4, with D tentatively TRBD1 (5 bases). The V and J ends lost 4 bases and 1 base respectively, with 10 bases between them. Germline V lookup: CDR1 SGHTA, CDR2 FQGNSA. CDR3 length: 15 amino acids. In nucleotides, the CDR3 is TGTGCCAGCAGCTCCGTCGGGGGAACTAATGAAAAACTGTTTTTT. The encoded protein is CASSSVGGTNEKLFF. Complete variable domain (other parts from reference TRBV7-2 and TRBJ1-4): GAGVSQSPSNKVTEKGKDVELRCDPISGHTALYWYRQSLGQGLEFLIYFQGNSAPDKSGLPSDRFSAERTGGSVSTLTIQRTQQEDSAVYLCASSSVGGTNEKLFFGSGTQLSVL.

The rearrangement links TRBV7-3 to TRBJ2-2; D unclear. Germline V gene sequence: CDR1 SGHTA, CDR2 FQGTGA. V lost 1 base and J 2 bases, leaving 5 bases between the germline ends. There are 14 residues in the CDR3. The CDR3 sequence is CASSLRENTGELFF. CDR3 nucleotide sequence: TGTGCCAGCAGCTTAAGGGAAAACACCGGGGAGCTGTTTTTT.

This chain links TRBV4-1 with TRBJ2-1, with D perhaps TRBD1 (6 bases). Germline loops: CDR1 MGHRA, CDR2 YSYEKL. V was cut by 1 base and J by 6 bases, with 10 bases left in between. The CDR3 sequence is 14 residues long. The CDR3 spells CASSQGWTANEQFF. As DNA, the CDR3 is TGCGCCAGCAGCCAAGGGTGGACAGCCAATGAGCAGTTCTTC.

This chain links TRBV5-6 with TRBJ2-7; D tentatively fits TRBD1 or TRBD2 (6 bases each). Germline V gene sequence: CDR1 SGHDT, CDR2 YYEEEE. The CDR3 has 13 residues. The ends were cut back, 5 bases at V and 3 bases at J, with 12 bases in the middle. The CDR3 here is CASRDGGGYEQYF. The CDR3 bases are TGTGCCAGCAGAGACGGAGGGGGCTACGAGCAGTACTTC.

This clonotype was counted between two and nine times. This chain links TRBV9 with TRBJ1-4, with D tentatively TRBD1 (6 bases). From germline, CDR1 is SGDLS and CDR2 YYNGEE. The CDR3 covers 13 residues. Trimming cost V 4 bases and J 8 bases, with 12 bases left between them. CDR3 DNA: TGTGCCAGCAGCTTCCGGACAGCGGAAAAACTGTTTTTT. Residues: CASSFRTAEKLFF.

The rearrangement links TRBV6-6 to TRBJ2-7; no clear D gene. V lost 1 base to trimming and J lost 2 bases, with 12 bases between them. There are 15 residues in the CDR3. The V gene's germline CDR1 is MNHNY and CDR2 SVGAGI (reference sequence). CDR3 protein: CASSYFRSGPYEQYF. The CDR3 DNA reads as TGTGCCAGCAGTTACTTTAGATCGGGCCCCTACGAGCAGTACTTC.

This clonotype occurred many times. The chain uses TRBV12-3 or TRBV12-4 and TRBJ1-5; D remains ambiguous. The V gene lost 5 bases and the J gene lost 7 bases, with 12 bases spanning the gap. The CDR3 consists of 13 residues. The DNA for the CDR3 is TGTGCCAGCAGTCAATCGCCGGGACAGCCCCAGCATTTT. Protein product: CASSQSPGQPQHF.

This chain links TRBV12-3 or TRBV12-4 with TRBJ2-3; D may be TRBD2 (7 bases). With 3 bases removed from V and 6 bases from J, the gap between germline ends came to 16 bases. This CDR3 is built from 15 residues. In nucleotides, the CDR3 is TGTGCCAGCAGTTTTGGCCTAGGGGGGGCCGATACGCAGTATTTT. This gives the protein CASSFGLGGADTQYF.

This chain joins TRBV5-4 and TRBJ1-1, with 8 bases aligning to TRBD1. The CDR3 is 14 residues long. The V gene end was trimmed by 4 bases and the J gene end by 4 bases; junction bases not matched to a gene: 6. CDR1 and CDR2 from the germline V gene are SGHNT and YYREEE (reference sequence). In DNA, the CDR3 is TGTGCCAGCAGCATTGGACAGGGACCCACTGAAGCTTTCTTT. Protein: CASSIGQGPTEAFF. Looking up the rest from reference TRBV5-4 and TRBJ1-1 gives the full variable domain: ETGVTQSPTHLIKTRGQQVTLRCSSQSGHNTVSWYQQALGQGPQFIFQYYREEENGRGNFPPRFSGLQFPNYSSELNVNALELDDSALYLCASSIGQGPTEAFFGQGTRLTVV.

In its sample, this clonotype was seen a few times. The gene calls are TRBV6-2 or TRBV6-3 and TRBJ2-7; D not resolved. Germline CDR1 and CDR2: MNHEY and SVGEGT. This CDR3 comprises 10 residues. V lost 1 base to trimming and J lost 5 bases, with 0 bases between them. The CDR3 protein is CASSYYEQYF. CDR3 DNA: TGTGCCAGCAGTTACTACGAGCAGTACTTC.

This chain connects TRBV28 to TRBJ2-5; TRBD2 is a possible D gene (7 bases). The J call is in doubt because the DNA end fits TRBJ2-1 better. The length of the CDR3 is 16 residues. Germline loops: CDR1 MDHEN, CDR2 SYDVKM. The CDR3, as DNA: TGTGCCAGCAGTTTGGGACGGGGGGCTCAAGCTCATGAGCAGTTCTTC. Amino acids: CASSLGRGAQAHEQFF.

CDR3 nucleotide sequence: TGTGCCAGCTCCCAGGGGGGAGGCCTTGGGAGGAACACTGAAGCTTTCTTT. Protein: CASSQGGGLGRNTEAFF. The chain uses TRBV18 and TRBJ1-1; 7 bases map to TRBD1. J lost 1 base, V lost 6 bases, and 14 bases had no gene match. The CDR3 consists of 17 residues. The germline V gene encodes CDR1 KGHSH and CDR2 LQKENI.

V usage is TRBV5-6 and J usage is TRBJ1-2, with a possible D match to TRBD1 (5 bases). CDR3 length equals 15 residues. Between the trimmed V and J ends, which lost 4 bases and 4 bases, there was a span of 17 bases. Germline V gene lookup returns CDR1 SGHDT and CDR2 YYEEEE. The CDR3 here is CASSLTRGEGYGYTF. The CDR3 nucleotides read TGTGCCAGCAGCCTGACGAGGGGCGAAGGCTATGGCTACACCTTC.

This clonotype turned up a few times. The rearrangement uses TRBV7-3 and TRBJ2-1; no definite D call. V lost 4 bases, J lost 4 bases, and 17 bases lay in between. The CDR3 spans 16 residues. Germline CDR1 is SGHTA and CDR2 is FQGTGA. CDR3 sequence reads: CASSSLPGERYNEQFF. CDR3 DNA sequence: TGTGCCAGCAGCTCCCTTCCAGGAGAACGTTACAATGAGCAGTTCTTC.

The chain joins TRBV5-1 to TRBJ2-7; D is unresolved. CDR3 length equals 11 residues. With 3 bases removed from V and 12 bases from J, the gap between germline ends came to 13 bases. Germline V CDR1 and CDR2: SGHRS, YFSETQ. In nucleotides, the CDR3 is TGCGCCAGCAGCTCGGGCAATATGCGGTACTTC. Translated: CASSSGNMRYF.

The genes are TRBV5-1 and TRBJ2-5; 11 nucleotides match TRBD1. The J call could be wrong; TRBJ2-1 is a better fit for the DNA end. Germline assignment: CDR1 SGHRS and CDR2 YFSETQ. This CDR3 contains 15 residues. CDR3 amino acids: CASSPMGQGGNEQFF. The CDR3 DNA reads TGCGCCAGCAGCCCGATGGGACAGGGGGGGAATGAGCAGTTCTTC.

About this clonotype: The junction departs from germline at one end; a sequencing error may be responsible. CDR3 nucleotides: TGCGCCAGCAGCTTAGCCGGAGATAGGGAGTACTTC. Residues: CASSLAGDREYF. This chain joins TRBV11-2 and TRBJ2-7; D is unclear. Germline V gene data show CDR1 as SGHAT and CDR2 as FQNNGV. This CDR3 region has 12 residues.